These T cell receptor beta chains were read from a single sample in a study of cytomegalovirus exposure and HLA in healthy donors. Generated by immunoSEQ multiplex PCR, the TCRdb table keeps only in-frame clones and is missing some. The table includes about 250,000 clones, 70% to 90% detected once. Sequences were obtained from PBMCs. The receptors originated from a girl aged 2 to 10 in good health and CMV-seronegative. Each CDR3 is given with its conserved first and last residue. Fields, in order: J gene, D gene, V gene, clone size, CDR3 protein, CDR3 DNA. D genes are given only for firm matches. Not all rows give a size; the values are once, few, many and, for expanded clones, a class.

TRBJ1-3 . TRBV6-1 . CASSEGPEGTIYF TGTGCCAGCAGTGAAGGACCCGAGGGCACCATATATTTT
TRBJ2-7 . TRBV9 . CASSVQGRGYEQYF TGTGCCAGCAGCGTACAAGGGAGGGGGTACGAGCAGTACTTC
TRBJ2-5 TRBD1 TRBV2 once CASSGDSLIQETQYF TGTGCCAGCAGCGGGGACAGCCTAATTCAAGAGACCCAGTACTTC
TRBJ2-7 . TRBV5-5 . CASTLRAGVSYEQYF TGTGCCAGCACCCTGCGGGCAGGGGTATCCTACGAGCAGTACTTC
TRBJ2-5 TRBD2 TRBV9 . CASSAPGLAEVYQETQYF TGTGCCAGCAGCGCCCCAGGACTAGCGGAAGTCTACCAAGAGACCCAGTACTTC
TRBJ2-7 TRBD2 TRBV4-1 . CASSQELIGRPSSYEQYF TGCGCCAGCAGCCAAGAATTGATCGGGAGGCCGAGCTCCTACGAGCAGTACTTC
TRBJ2-7 . TRBV9 . CASSASPRDTYEQYF TGTGCCAGCAGCGCCTCCCCCCGGGACACCTACGAGCAGTACTTC
TRBJ2-3 TRBD2 TRBV4-1 . CASSQDRPGLAGNTDTQYF TGCGCCAGCAGCCAAGACCGACCTGGACTAGCGGGAAACACAGATACGCAGTATTTT
TRBJ1-5 . TRBV7-8 . CASSFGSDWGQPQHF TGTGCCAGCAGCTTTGGGTCGGATTGGGGCCAGCCCCAGCATTTT
TRBJ1-2 . TRBV15 . CATSRRGAGAYGYTF TGTGCCACCAGCAGGCGGGGAGCTGGAGCCTATGGCTACACCTTC
TRBJ2-7 TRBD1 TRBV27 . CASSSRDRGEQYF TGTGCCAGCAGTTCCCGGGACAGGGGCGAGCAGTACTTC
TRBJ2-7 TRBD2 TRBV9 . CASSVGASGAYEQYF TGTGCCAGCAGCGTAGGGGCTAGCGGAGCCTACGAGCAGTACTTC
TRBJ1-4 . TRBV6-1 . CASSERLMGQLREKLFF TGTGCCAGCAGTGAAAGGCTGATGGGGCAACTGAGGGAAAAACTGTTTTTT
TRBJ2-7 . TRBV6-1 . CAAGGSVDHYEQYF TGTGCCGCCGGCGGGTCAGTTGACCACTACGAGCAGTACTTC
TRBJ1-1 TRBD1 TRBV7-3 . CASSPQGARLKNTEAFF TGTGCCAGCAGCCCACAGGGGGCGCGACTGAAAAACACTGAAGCTTTCTTT
TRBJ2-7 TRBD1 TRBV6-5 . CASSYSETGVYEQYF TGTGCCAGCAGTTACTCCGAGACAGGGGTCTACGAGCAGTACTTC
TRBJ1-2 . TRBV7-8 . CASSLLPRDGYTF TGTGCCAGCAGCCTCCTCCCCAGGGATGGCTACACCTTC
TRBJ1-1 TRBD1 TRBV6-9 . CASSWDSGNTEAFF TGTGCCAGCAGTTGGGACAGCGGCAACACTGAAGCTTTCTTT
TRBJ2-3 TRBD2 TRBV6-5 . CASSYTPAGGTDTQYF TGTGCCAGCAGTTACACCCCTGCGGGGGGCACAGATACGCAGTATTTT
TRBJ2-2 . TRBV29-1 . CSVEDWKGANTGELFF TGCAGCGTTGAAGATTGGAAGGGGGCGAACACCGGGGAGCTGTTTTTT
TRBJ2-7 . TRBV5-6 . CASRNQVNYEQYF TGTGCCAGCAGAAACCAGGTAAACTACGAGCAGTACTTC
TRBJ1-4 TRBD1 TRBV5-6 once CASSSTGGGATNEKLFF TGTGCCAGCAGTTCCACAGGGGGCGGAGCAACTAATGAAAAACTGTTTTTT
TRBJ2-3 . TRBV7-7 . CASSLEFQDTQYF TGTGCCAGCAGCTTGGAGTTTCAAGATACGCAGTATTTT